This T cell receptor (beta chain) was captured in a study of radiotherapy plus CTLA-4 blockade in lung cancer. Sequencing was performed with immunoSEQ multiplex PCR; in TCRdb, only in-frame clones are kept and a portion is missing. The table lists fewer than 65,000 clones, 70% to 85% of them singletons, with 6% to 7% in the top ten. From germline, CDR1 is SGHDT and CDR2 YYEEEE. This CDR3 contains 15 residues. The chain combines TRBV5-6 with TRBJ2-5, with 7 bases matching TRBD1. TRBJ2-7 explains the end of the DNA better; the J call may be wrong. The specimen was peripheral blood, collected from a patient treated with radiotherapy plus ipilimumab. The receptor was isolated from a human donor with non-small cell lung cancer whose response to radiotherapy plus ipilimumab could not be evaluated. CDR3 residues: CASSLGQGVSYEQYF. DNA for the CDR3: TGTGCCAGCAGCTTGGGGCAGGGGGTTTCCTACGAGCAGTACTTC.